This T cell receptor beta chain was sequenced for a study of tumor-infiltrating lymphocytes in primary liver carcinoma. Unsorted bulk tissue, about 17-33 mg of it, served as the source for co-extraction of RNA and DNA. With respect to this clonotype: The junction departs from the called germline gene at one end, perhaps through a read error.

TCR beta cDNA was prepared out of roughly 0.45 ug total RNA by means of a constant-region primer. Three-round nested multiplex PCR performed with slightly modified ARM-PCR produced the TCR beta libraries. One entry per CDR3 protein, called by TCRdb with MiXCR from the multiplex PCR reads. The table lists about 37,000 distinct CDR3 sequences, roughly 75% of them singletons. The specimen sequenced was tumor-adjacent normal liver tissue. This receptor was taken from a middle-aged man with primary liver carcinoma and hepatitis B virus infection.

CDR3 sequence: CATQRPRSEASVLTF. The CDR3 coding sequence is TGTGCCACACAGCGGCCGCGCTCTGAGGCCAGCGTCCTGACTTTC. J is TRBJ2-6 and V is TRBV11-2, with D perhaps TRBD2 (5 bases). Germline V CDR1 and CDR2: SGHAT, FQNNGV. The CDR3 has 15 amino acids.